This entry concerns a single TCR beta chain. Its specific antigen is unknown. This sample stems from a study of CXCR3-negative and CXCR3-positive naive CD8 T cells (dated by TCRdb to about 2019). Context from the whole study: About 150 million TRB reads were obtained in total, roughly 1.5 +/- 0.3 million reads per library. Diversity and physicochemical repertoire analyses were performed on about a dozen donors pooled from two independent experiments. The TRBV-TRBJ cluster analysis covered naive subsets from 5 or 6 donors and memory cells from 3 donors.

For sequencing, a NextSeq 550 was employed. The Human TCR Profiling Kit (MiLaboratory) was used to prepare UMI-labeled 5' RACE TRB cDNA libraries. cDNA synthesis used the entire amount of extracted RNA, and PCR amplification then used the entire amount of cDNA produced. The libraries were made side by side, with each library going through the same number of PCR cycles. Processing in the source paper ran as follows. MIGEC and MiXCR extracted about 50,000 +/- 9,200 unique UMI-labeled TRB cDNA molecules per library, requiring at least two reads per UMI. An average of roughly 40,000 +/- 10,000 functional in-frame TRB CDR3 nucleotide clonotypes without stop codons was found per library. After each sample was downsampled to 5000 UMI-labeled TRB molecules, VDJtools was used to calculate diversity metrics such as normalized Shannon-Wiener and Chao1. VDJtools computed clonotype-size-weighted physicochemical properties of the central five CDR3 residues: interaction energy, strength, volume and Kidera factor 4. One entry per CDR3 protein sequence results from the TCRdb reprocessing of the reads, with DNA left out. The V and J calls and clone size are TCRdb's, not the authors'. The table for this sample shows 35,000 to 50,000 distinct CDR3 sequences. 9.5% to 12% of the sample is in the top ten clones.

The germline V gene (reference sequence) yields DFQATT for CDR1 and SNEGSKA for CDR2. Inclusive of the bounding cysteine and phenylalanine, the CDR3 is 14 residues long. DNA is not recorded here. Each CD8+ T cell subset was flow-sorted in triplicate, with under 350,000 cells per subset placed directly into RLT lysis buffer. Using standard density gradient centrifugation, peripheral blood mononuclear cells were isolated from buffy coats. Total RNA was extracted from sorted cells with an RNeasy Mini Kit. Beyond this particular receptor, the publication reports: Because surface CD5, which is linked to self-reactivity in mice, was comparable between the naive subsets, TCR interaction strength was also inferred from TRB CDR3 physicochemical properties. Because CXCR3 expression was partially decreased after cryopreservation, freshly isolated PBMCs were used for most assays. Both naive subsets had comparably high repertoire diversity, while memory CD8+ T cells had much lower repertoire diversity. TRBV-TRBJ usage was similar between naive CXCR3-negative and CXCR3-positive cells from the same donor, while memory cells showed distinct patterns.

The sample taken for sequencing was memory CD8+ T cells from blood. According to the study, the label for this sample's cell subset or site signals: conventional CD8+ memory T cells (TMEM), sorted as controls. This TCR was sampled from a human donor in good health. Some clones in this sample may be carry-over from other donors' samples. In this chain, TRBV20-1 is recombined with TRBJ2-1; the TCRdb D gene call, TRBD1, has no DNA to confirm it. The CDR3 region reads CSARGDRTYNEQFF.